This T cell receptor (beta chain) was documented in a study of T cell responses to AZD1222 COVID-19 vaccine. Study-wide results and limits: Researchers report vaccine-associated CD4 TCRs spanning spike, with dominance at 160-218 and 743-854. After the peak T cell response, and only then, were repertoires sampled. Donor demographics were predominantly white British with a female majority; clonal diversity may be underestimated.

Trimming pared 1 base from V and 2 bases from J, leaving 3 bases between. The CDR3 is 13 amino acids. Germline V gene data show CDR1 as SGHAT and CDR2 as FQNNGV. The data were produced by immunoSEQ multiplex PCR, yet TCRdb's version contains in-frame clones alone and is incomplete. Among approximately 150,000 clones, approximately 90% were seen once, and the ten largest hold 4.4%. In regard to this clone: Its cognate antigen is unknown.

The input for sequencing was peripheral blood, taken on day 0 of AZD1222 vaccination. This clonotype was sampled from an adult in good health. This chain joins TRBV11-2 and TRBJ1-3; D is uncertain. The DNA for the CDR3 is TGTGCCAGCAGCTTAGGAGCTGGAAACACCATATATTTT. This gives the protein CASSLGAGNTIYF.